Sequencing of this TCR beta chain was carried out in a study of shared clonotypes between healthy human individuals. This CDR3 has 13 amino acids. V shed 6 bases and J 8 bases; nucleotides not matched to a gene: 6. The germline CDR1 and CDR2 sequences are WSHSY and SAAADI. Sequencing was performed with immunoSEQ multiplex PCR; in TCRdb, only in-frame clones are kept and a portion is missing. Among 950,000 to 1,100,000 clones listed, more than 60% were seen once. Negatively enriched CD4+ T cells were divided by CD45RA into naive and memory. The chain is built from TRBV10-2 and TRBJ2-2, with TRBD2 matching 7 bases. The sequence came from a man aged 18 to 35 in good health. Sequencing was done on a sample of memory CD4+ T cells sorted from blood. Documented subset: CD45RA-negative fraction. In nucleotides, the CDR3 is TGCGCCAGCAGGGAACTAGCGTCTGGGGAGCTGTTTTTT. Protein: CASRELASGELFF.